The rows below give T cell receptor beta chains drawn from one sample of a study of T cell responses to AZD1222 COVID-19 vaccine. TCRdb's copy holds only in-frame clones and misses some; the assay was immunoSEQ multiplex PCR. This table has 57,000 or so clones, about 70% appearing once. The sample here was peripheral blood, taken on day 0 of AZD1222 vaccination. Receptor source: an adult in good health. CDR3s include the opening cysteine and the closing phenylalanine or tryptophan. The order of the fields is J gene, CDR3 length, clone size, D gene, V gene, CDR3 DNA, CDR3 protein. The D gene is left open where the match is weak. Size is omitted from some rows. Given values are once, few, many or a class for expanded clones.

>TRBJ1-1|14|NA|NA|TRBV2
TGTGCCAGCAGTGGCAGGGCCCCCGGCACTGAAGCTTTCTTT
CASSGRAPGTEAFF
>TRBJ1-4|14|NA|TRBD1|TRBV2
TGTGCCAGCAGGTTATCAGGGGGTAATGAAAAACTGTTTTTT
CASRLSGGNEKLFF
>TRBJ2-5|16|NA|TRBD2|TRBV3-1/TRBV3-2
TGTGCCAGCAGCAGGGGACTAGCGGGGGCCCAAGAGACCCAGTACTTC
CASSRGLAGAQETQYF
>TRBJ2-1|12|NA|TRBD1|TRBV2
TGTGCCAGCAGCCCACAGGGGAATGAGCAGTTCTTC
CASSPQGNEQFF
>TRBJ2-3|15|NA|NA|TRBV4-2
TGTGCCAGCAGCCAAGATCGGGACTCGACAGATACGCAGTATTTT
CASSQDRDSTDTQYF
>TRBJ1-4|15|NA|NA|TRBV4-1
TGCGCCAGCAGTGAAAAGGACAGTATTAATGAAAAACTGTTTTTT
CASSEKDSINEKLFF
>TRBJ2-3|16|NA|NA|TRBV5-4
TGTGCCAGCAGCTTGAGAGGGATTGCTAGCACAGATACGCAGTATTTT
CASSLRGIASTDTQYF
>TRBJ1-5|13|few|TRBD1|TRBV12-3/TRBV12-4
TGTGCCAGCAGTGGGACAGATACCCAGCCCCAGCATTTT
CASSGTDTQPQHF
>TRBJ1-3|18|NA|NA|TRBV9
TGTGCCAGCAGCCCATTTTCGGAGGTTTTTTCCTCTGGAAACACCATATATTTT
CASSPFSEVFSSGNTIYF
>TRBJ1-1|13|NA|NA|TRBV7-2
TGTGCCAGCAGCTTAGACAACAGAAACGAAGCTTTCTTT
CASSLDNRNEAFF
>TRBJ1-5|14|NA|TRBD1|TRBV15
TGTGCCACCGGGGCGTCAGGGGGGAGTCAGCCCCAGCATTTT
CATGASGGSQPQHF
>TRBJ1-1|13|NA|NA|TRBV19
TGTGCCAGTAGTATAAGCGGTAACACTGAAGCTTTCTTT
CASSISGNTEAFF
>TRBJ1-6|15|NA|NA|TRBV7-2
TGTGCCAGCACCGACGGGCGCTCCTATAATTCACCCCCCCACTTT
CASTDGRSYNSPPHF
>TRBJ2-4|16|NA|TRBD1|TRBV6-1
TGTGCCAGCAGTGGTTGGGCAGGGGGCAGGGGAAACATTCAGTACTTC
CASSGWAGGRGNIQYF
>TRBJ1-1|13|NA|NA|TRBV19
TGTGCCAGTAGTATCGGTGAGGACACTGAAGCTTTCTTT
CASSIGEDTEAFF
>TRBJ1-3|15|NA|NA|TRBV4-1
TGCGCCAGCAGCCAAGACTGGGGGTCCGGAAACACCATATATTTT
CASSQDWGSGNTIYF
>TRBJ2-7|15|NA|TRBD1|TRBV4-3
TGCGCCAGCAGCCAAGCGACAGGGCACCCCTACGAGCAGTACTTC
CASSQATGHPYEQYF
>TRBJ2-1|15|NA|NA|TRBV6-4
TGTGCCAGCAGTGAAACACTGGTTTCCTACAATGAGCAGTTCTTC
CASSETLVSYNEQFF
>TRBJ1-4|17|NA|NA|TRBV7-9
TGTGCCAGCAGCTCTCCCGGGACCGGAACAACTAATGAAAAACTGTTTTTT
CASSSPGTGTTNEKLFF
>TRBJ2-7|13|few|NA|TRBV7-9
TGTGCCAGCAGCTTAGCGTTGGGCGGCGAGCAGTACTTC
CASSLALGGEQYF
>TRBJ1-1|16|NA|NA|TRBV10-3
TGTGCCATCAGTGAGTCGGGACAAGGGACGAAGACTGAAGCTTTCTTT
CAISESGQGTKTEAFF
>TRBJ1-4|17|NA|TRBD1|TRBV5-1
TGCGCCAGCAGCTTAAACGACAGGGGGCAGGCTAATGAAAAACTGTTTTTT
CASSLNDRGQANEKLFF
>TRBJ2-2|16|NA|NA|TRBV24-1
TGTGCCACCAGTGTTAACCCAGGGCGGGGCACCGGGGAGCTGTTTTTT
CATSVNPGRGTGELFF
>TRBJ1-6|15|NA|TRBD1|TRBV19
TGTGCCAGTAGTTCGACAGGGGGTGAAGATTCACCCCTCCACTTT
CASSSTGGEDSPLHF
>TRBJ1-5|16|NA|NA|TRBV7-2
TGTGCCAGCAGCTTAGCGAGCTATTTGGGCAATCAGCCCCAGCATTTT
CASSLASYLGNQPQHF
>TRBJ2-5|12|NA|NA|TRBV2
TGTGCCAGCAGTGACCTTAGGGAGACCCAGTACTTC
CASSDLRETQYF
>TRBJ1-1|13|NA|NA|TRBV30
TGTGCCTGGATCGGCCAGGGTGTCACTGAAGCTTTCTTT
CAWIGQGVTEAFF
>TRBJ1-2|13|once|NA|TRBV12-3/TRBV12-4
TGTGCCAGCAGTCGGGGGCCGACAGATGGCTACACCTTC
CASSRGPTDGYTF
>TRBJ1-1|14|once|NA|TRBV6-2/TRBV6-3
TGTGCCAGCAGTTACGACAGAATGAACACTGAAGCTTTCTTT
CASSYDRMNTEAFF
>TRBJ1-6|17|medium-sized|NA|TRBV9
TGTGCCAGCAGCTCCCCCGGACATTCTTCTTCGGATTCACCCCTCCACTTT
CASSSPGHSSSDSPLHF
>TRBJ1-3|15|NA|NA|TRBV7-9
TGTGCCAGCAGCTTATCACAGGTCTCTGGAAACACCATATATTTT
CASSLSQVSGNTIYF
>TRBJ1-3|16|NA|NA|TRBV6-5
TGTGCCAGCAGTTACTCCGGGGCGGTCTCTGGAAACACCATATATTTT
CASSYSGAVSGNTIYF
>TRBJ2-7|13|NA|NA|TRBV29-1
TGCAGCGTTTCGGGACACACCTCCTACGAGCAGTACTTC
CSVSGHTSYEQYF
>TRBJ1-6|15|NA|NA|TRBV14
TGTGCCAGCAGCCAAGAAATAGGGTTTAATTCACCCCTCCACTTT
CASSQEIGFNSPLHF
>TRBJ1-5|13|NA|NA|TRBV10-3
TGTGCCATCAGTGACAGGGAGGGTCAGCCCCAGCATTTT
CAISDREGQPQHF
>TRBJ1-2|14|NA|NA|TRBV4-1
TGCGCCAGCAGCCAAGATATGGTTTACTATGGCTACACCTTC
CASSQDMVYYGYTF